The entry below gives a single TCR beta chain sequence along with its context. The CDR3 has 14 residues. Looked up from germline, CDR1 is SGHRS and CDR2 is YFSETQ. V lost 3 bases, J lost 8 bases, and 6 bases stayed unmatched. These data are taken from a study of blood T cell repertoires in COVID-19. Libraries were prepared by immunoSEQ multiplex PCR; TCRdb keeps only in-frame clonotypes and omits some of them. Among approximately 300,000 clones listed, around 89% were seen once. V is TRBV5-1 and J is TRBJ1-4, with 8 bases lining up with TRBD1. This TCR came from a woman aged 45-59 years with COVID-19, enrolled during active disease. Sequenced sample: peripheral blood. The DNA of the CDR3 is TGCGCCAGCAGCTCAGGACAGGGAGACGAAAAACTGTTTTTT. Amino acids: CASSSGQGDEKLFF.